This T cell receptor beta chain was documented in a study of cytomegalovirus exposure and HLA in healthy donors. Study results and limitations: Among CMV-associated TCR beta chains, most appeared HLA-restricted in a later analysis. Sequencing depth across donors, presence/absence analyses assumed, was roughly uniform. Most sequenced TCRs were rare (though some public TCRs occurred in many donors). Reported findings show TCR beta sequences accurately forecast HLA-A and HLA-B alleles in most subjects.

CDR3 size: 13 residues. V shed 3 bases and J 2 bases; nucleotides not matched to a gene: 0. Germline V gives CDR1 GTSNPN, CDR2 SVGIG (reference sequence). In the case of this clone: Its antigen is unknown. The same CDR3 also results from other DNA sequences found in this sample.

Primers: 60 Vbeta forward and 13 Jbeta reverse. The protocol was immunoSEQ multiplex PCR, while the TCRdb copy is restricted to in-frame clones and leaves out a portion. The table includes 55,000 to 70,000 clones, 75% to 85% detected once. The chain links TRBV30 to TRBJ1-5; 8 bases are a match to TRBD1. This receptor was taken from a male donor in good health and CMV-seronegative. The sequenced sample consisted of PBMCs. The CDR3 bases are TGTGCCTGGAGGACAGGGGGCAATCAGCCCCAGCATTTT. This gives the protein CAWRTGGNQPQHF.